This note documents a single T cell receptor beta chain sequence. No antigen is known for it. This CDR3 has 14 amino acids. V lost 7 bases, J lost 7 bases, and 9 bases stayed unmatched. Germline V gene sequence: CDR1 LNHDA, CDR2 SQIVND (reference sequence). Profiling relied on immunoSEQ multiplex PCR, and the TCRdb table lists in-frame clones only, not all of them. The data show roughly 45,000 clones, with 85% to 95% seen just once and 6% to 8% held by the top ten. The data are from a study of OX40 agonist ivuxolimab in advanced cancers. About the study: Ivuxolimab is a fully human IgG2 antibody that activates OX40 (CD134). Study observations and caveats: Relative to CD4+ cells, CD8+ T cells on average had more expanded clones.

The rearrangement links TRBV19 to TRBJ2-2, with 7 nucleotides matching TRBD1. The sample was CD4+ or CD8+ T cells sorted from blood, taken in a trial of the OX40 agonist ivuxolimab. This receptor was taken from an adult with an advanced solid tumor such as melanoma, head and neck, liver or kidney cancer. In DNA form, the CDR3 reads TGTGCCAGTAAAAATAAGGGGGCCAACGGGGAGCTGTTTTTT. Its translation is CASKNKGANGELFF.